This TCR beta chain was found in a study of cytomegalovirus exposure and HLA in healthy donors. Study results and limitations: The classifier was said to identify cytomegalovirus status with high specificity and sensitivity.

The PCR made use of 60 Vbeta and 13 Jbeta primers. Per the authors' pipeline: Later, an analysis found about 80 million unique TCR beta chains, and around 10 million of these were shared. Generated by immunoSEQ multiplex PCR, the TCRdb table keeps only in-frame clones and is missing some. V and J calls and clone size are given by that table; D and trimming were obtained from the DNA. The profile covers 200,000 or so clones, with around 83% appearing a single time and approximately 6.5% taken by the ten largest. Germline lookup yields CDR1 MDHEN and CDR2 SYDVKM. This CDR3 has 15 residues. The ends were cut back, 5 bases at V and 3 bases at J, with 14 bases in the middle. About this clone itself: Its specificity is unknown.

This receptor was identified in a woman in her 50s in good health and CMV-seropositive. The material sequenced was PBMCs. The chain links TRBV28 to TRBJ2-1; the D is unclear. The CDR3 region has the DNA TGTGCCAGCAGTCCCTGGTCCACTTACTACAATGAGCAGTTCTTC. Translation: CASSPWSTYYNEQFF. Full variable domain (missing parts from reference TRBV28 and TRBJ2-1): DVKVTQSSRYLVKRTGEKVFLECVQDMDHENMFWYRQDPGLGLRLIYFSYDVKMKEKGDIPEGYSVSREKKERFSLILESASTNQTSMYLCASSPWSTYYNEQFFGPGTRLTVL.